Following are 3 T cell receptor beta chains from one sample sequenced in a study of OX40 agonist ivuxolimab in advanced cancers. The library was obtained by the immunoSEQ multiplex PCR assay. Not all clones reach the TCRdb copy of this immuneACCESS table, which keeps in-frame sequences only. Checked studies attribute under half of the gap to unresolved V genes and leave the rest unexplained. The sample includes about 66,000 clones, with roughly nine tenths observed a single time. Jointly, the top ten make up around 2% of the sample. The source was CD4+ or CD8+ T cells sorted from blood, collected in a trial of the OX40 agonist ivuxolimab. These TCRs come from an adult with an advanced solid tumor such as melanoma, head and neck, liver or kidney cancer.

V usage is TRBV5-1 and J usage is TRBJ2-3, with 16 bases that match TRBD2. The CDR3 has 16 amino acids. Germline CDR1 reads SGHRS; CDR2 reads YFSETQ. V lost 5 bases to trimming and J lost 7 bases; unmatched junction nucleotides: 7. This chain's CDR3 is CASRGLAGGPGYTQYF. The CDR3 coding sequence is TGCGCCAGCAGGGGACTAGCGGGAGGGCCCGGATATACGCAGTATTTT.

J is TRBJ1-2 and V is TRBV7-2; no definite D call. This CDR3 is built from 13 residues. Germline CDR1 and CDR2: SGHTA and FQGNSA. V dropped 1 base and J dropped 8 bases, with 11 bases sitting between them. The CDR3 region has the DNA TGTGCCAGCAGCTTAGTCGACTTGGACGGCTACACCTTC. It is translated as CASSLVDLDGYTF.

The chain recombines TRBV6-5 with TRBJ2-6; D is unresolved. V gave up 4 bases and J gave up 0 bases, with 4 bases separating them. CDR3 length: 14 residues. Germline V gene lookup returns CDR1 MNHEY and CDR2 SVGAGI. The CDR3 DNA reads as TGTGCCAGCAGTTCCCTCTCTGGGGCCAACGTCCTGACTTTC. This encodes CASSSLSGANVLTF.